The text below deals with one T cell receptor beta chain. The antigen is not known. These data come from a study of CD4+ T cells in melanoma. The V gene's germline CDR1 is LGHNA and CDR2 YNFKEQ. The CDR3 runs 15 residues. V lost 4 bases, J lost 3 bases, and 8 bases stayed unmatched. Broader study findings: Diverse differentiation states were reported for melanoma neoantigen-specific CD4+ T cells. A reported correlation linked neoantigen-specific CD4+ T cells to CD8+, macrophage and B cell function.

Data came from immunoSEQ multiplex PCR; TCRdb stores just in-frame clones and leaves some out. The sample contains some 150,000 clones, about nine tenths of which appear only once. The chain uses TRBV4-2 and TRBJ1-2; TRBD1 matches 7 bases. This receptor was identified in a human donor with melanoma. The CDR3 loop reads CASSPGTALDYGYTF. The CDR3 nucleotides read TGTGCCAGCAGCCCAGGGACAGCCCTTGACTATGGCTACACCTTC.